This is a list of T cell receptor beta chains from one sample in a study of T cell responses to AZD1222 COVID-19 vaccine. The repertoire was sequenced with immunoSEQ multiplex PCR; TCRdb's copy has only in-frame clones and lacks some. Here the sample spans about 220,000 clones, roughly 91% being singletons. Sample: peripheral blood, taken on day 0 of MenACWY control vaccination. These receptors all come from an adult in good health. Both conserved end residues are part of each CDR3. The D gene is left open where the match is weak. Clone size, where shown, is once, few, many, or a class for clones that have expanded.

j_gene: TRBJ1-1
abundance: NA
d_gene: TRBD1
v_gene: TRBV28
CDR3aa: CASSLPGGGTGRKNTEAFF
CDR3nt: TGTGCCAGCAGTTTACCAGGGGGGGGGACAGGTAGGAAGAACACTGAAGCTTTCTTT

j_gene: TRBJ2-5
abundance: NA
d_gene: NA
v_gene: TRBV5-1
CDR3aa: CASSRDHGETQYF
CDR3nt: TGCGCCAGCAGTCGGGACCACGGGGAGACCCAGTACTTC

j_gene: TRBJ2-5
abundance: NA
d_gene: TRBD1
v_gene: TRBV20-1
CDR3aa: CSASLQGVQTQYF
CDR3nt: TGCAGTGCTAGTCTACAGGGGGTACAGACCCAGTACTTC

j_gene: TRBJ1-2
abundance: NA
d_gene: NA
v_gene: TRBV30
CDR3aa: CAWIWEARAGYTF
CDR3nt: TGTGCCTGGATTTGGGAGGCACGGGCTGGCTACACCTTC

j_gene: TRBJ1-2
abundance: NA
d_gene: TRBD1
v_gene: TRBV7-2
CDR3aa: CASSPPSWTGVAGYTF
CDR3nt: TGTGCCAGCAGCCCACCTTCCTGGACAGGGGTCGCTGGCTACACCTTC

j_gene: TRBJ1-1
abundance: NA
d_gene: NA
v_gene: TRBV3-1/TRBV3-2
CDR3aa: CASSLGGGNTEAFF
CDR3nt: TGTGCCAGCAGCCTCGGCGGGGGTAACACTGAAGCTTTCTTT

j_gene: TRBJ1-1
abundance: NA
d_gene: NA
v_gene: TRBV6-2/TRBV6-3
CDR3aa: CASSLQGNTEAFF
CDR3nt: TGTGCCAGCAGCCTACAGGGAAACACTGAAGCTTTCTTT

j_gene: TRBJ1-1
abundance: NA
d_gene: NA
v_gene: TRBV28
CDR3aa: CASSPGGGNTEAFF
CDR3nt: TGTGCCAGCAGTCCCGGGGGGGGGAACACTGAAGCTTTCTTT

j_gene: TRBJ2-5
abundance: NA
d_gene: TRBD2
v_gene: TRBV5-4
CDR3aa: CASSAGGGELETQYF
CDR3nt: TGTGCCAGCAGCGCGGGGGGGGGCGAATTGGAGACCCAGTACTTC

j_gene: TRBJ2-1
abundance: once
d_gene: TRBD2
v_gene: TRBV6-7
CDR3aa: CASKSGRLAGIHEQFF
CDR3nt: TGTGCCAGCAAAAGTGGTCGGCTAGCGGGGATACATGAGCAGTTCTTC

j_gene: TRBJ2-1
abundance: NA
d_gene: NA
v_gene: TRBV28
CDR3aa: CASSLSGLNNNEQFF
CDR3nt: TGTGCCAGCAGTTTATCGGGACTCAATAACAATGAGCAGTTCTTC

j_gene: TRBJ2-1
abundance: NA
d_gene: TRBD2
v_gene: TRBV6-5
CDR3aa: CASSYPSGGAVGEQFF
CDR3nt: TGTGCCAGCAGTTACCCTAGCGGGGGGGCGGTGGGTGAGCAGTTCTTC

j_gene: TRBJ2-5
abundance: once
d_gene: TRBD2
v_gene: TRBV28
CDR3aa: CASSLRIAGLQETQYF
CDR3nt: TGTGCCAGCAGTTTGCGGATAGCGGGGCTCCAAGAGACCCAGTACTTC

j_gene: TRBJ2-3
abundance: NA
d_gene: NA
v_gene: TRBV24-1
CDR3aa: CATSVAGASTDTQYF
CDR3nt: TGTGCCACCTCCGTTGCGGGGGCCAGCACAGATACGCAGTATTTT

j_gene: TRBJ1-1
abundance: NA
d_gene: TRBD1
v_gene: TRBV25-1
CDR3aa: CASGRTGTGRNTEAFF
CDR3nt: TGTGCCAGCGGGAGAACCGGGACAGGGAGGAACACTGAAGCTTTCTTT

j_gene: TRBJ1-2
abundance: NA
d_gene: NA
v_gene: TRBV5-1
CDR3aa: CASSLVSSNYGYTF
CDR3nt: TGCGCCAGCAGCTTGGTGAGCAGCAACTATGGCTACACCTTC

j_gene: TRBJ1-5
abundance: NA
d_gene: NA
v_gene: TRBV20-1
CDR3aa: CTPNQPQHF
CDR3nt: TGCACTCCCAATCAGCCCCAGCATTTT

j_gene: TRBJ1-5
abundance: NA
d_gene: NA
v_gene: TRBV6-5
CDR3aa: CASRGGGGNQPQHF
CDR3nt: TGTGCCAGCAGGGGTGGGGGCGGCAATCAGCCCCAGCATTTT

j_gene: TRBJ1-1
abundance: NA
d_gene: NA
v_gene: TRBV30
CDR3aa: CAWSVIRGFMNTEAFF
CDR3nt: TGTGCCTGGAGTGTTATTAGGGGATTTATGAACACTGAAGCTTTCTTT

j_gene: TRBJ1-1
abundance: NA
d_gene: NA
v_gene: TRBV7-2
CDR3aa: CASSLVAGVLATEAFF
CDR3nt: TGTGCCAGCAGCTTAGTGGCAGGGGTGCTTGCCACTGAAGCTTTCTTT

j_gene: TRBJ1-5
abundance: NA
d_gene: NA
v_gene: TRBV6-1
CDR3aa: CASSDGPVYSNQPQHF
CDR3nt: TGTGCCAGCAGTGATGGGCCAGTCTATAGCAATCAGCCCCAGCATTTT

j_gene: TRBJ1-5
abundance: once
d_gene: TRBD1
v_gene: TRBV30
CDR3aa: CAWRLPGQGGNQPQHF
CDR3nt: TGTGCCTGGAGGTTACCCGGACAGGGAGGCAATCAGCCCCAGCATTTT

j_gene: TRBJ1-2
abundance: once
d_gene: TRBD1
v_gene: TRBV12-3/TRBV12-4
CDR3aa: CASSLGTGYGYTF
CDR3nt: TGTGCCAGCAGTTTAGGGACAGGCTATGGCTACACCTTC

j_gene: TRBJ1-4
abundance: NA
d_gene: NA
v_gene: TRBV28
CDR3aa: CAVLGRVGEKLFF
CDR3nt: TGTGCCGTCTTAGGCCGGGTCGGAGAAAAACTGTTTTTT

j_gene: TRBJ2-3
abundance: NA
d_gene: TRBD2
v_gene: TRBV29-1
CDR3aa: CSVDSSGSTDTQYF
CDR3nt: TGCAGCGTTGATTCTAGCGGAAGCACAGATACGCAGTATTTT

j_gene: TRBJ2-2
abundance: NA
d_gene: TRBD2
v_gene: TRBV7-3
CDR3aa: CASSQDSGARTGELFF
CDR3nt: TGTGCCAGCAGCCAAGATAGCGGGGCCAGAACCGGGGAGCTGTTTTTT

j_gene: TRBJ1-5
abundance: NA
d_gene: TRBD1
v_gene: TRBV5-1
CDR3aa: CASSLTGASNQPQHF
CDR3nt: TGCGCCAGCAGCCTCACAGGGGCGAGCAATCAGCCCCAGCATTTT

j_gene: TRBJ1-2
abundance: NA
d_gene: TRBD1
v_gene: TRBV24-1
CDR3aa: CATLSGQGGFGYTF
CDR3nt: TGTGCCACCCTATCCGGACAGGGGGGTTTTGGCTACACCTTC

j_gene: TRBJ1-2
abundance: NA
d_gene: NA
v_gene: TRBV7-9
CDR3aa: CASSFGQNGYRGYTF
CDR3nt: TGTGCCAGCAGCTTTGGACAGAATGGATATAGGGGCTACACCTTC

j_gene: TRBJ1-1
abundance: NA
d_gene: NA
v_gene: TRBV4-1
CDR3aa: CASSQGVARGVTEAFF
CDR3nt: TGCGCCAGCAGCCAAGGGGTCGCCAGGGGTGTCACTGAAGCTTTCTTT

j_gene: TRBJ1-4
abundance: NA
d_gene: NA
v_gene: TRBV7-2
CDR3aa: CASSWSTNEKLFF
CDR3nt: TGTGCCAGCAGCTGGTCAACTAATGAAAAACTGTTTTTT

j_gene: TRBJ1-2
abundance: NA
d_gene: TRBD1
v_gene: TRBV27
CDR3aa: CASSFLDRGLLGYTF
CDR3nt: TGTGCCAGCAGTTTCCTCGACAGGGGACTGCTGGGCTACACCTTC

j_gene: TRBJ1-5
abundance: NA
d_gene: TRBD1
v_gene: TRBV2
CDR3aa: CASTTGPYQPQHF
CDR3nt: TGTGCCAGCACGACAGGGCCTTATCAGCCCCAGCATTTT

j_gene: TRBJ1-6
abundance: once
d_gene: NA
v_gene: TRBV19
CDR3aa: CASSVFTGVGSPLHF
CDR3nt: TGTGCCAGTAGTGTCTTCACGGGGGTAGGATCACCCCTCCACTTT

j_gene: TRBJ2-3
abundance: NA
d_gene: NA
v_gene: TRBV7-9
CDR3aa: CASSYGWNTQYF
CDR3nt: TGTGCCAGCAGCTATGGATGGAATACGCAGTATTTT

j_gene: TRBJ1-1
abundance: NA
d_gene: TRBD1
v_gene: TRBV6-5
CDR3aa: CASRDRGLLAFF
CDR3nt: TGTGCCAGCAGGGACAGGGGCCTATTAGCTTTCTTT

j_gene: TRBJ2-3
abundance: once
d_gene: NA
v_gene: TRBV6-1
CDR3aa: CASSITDGDTQYF
CDR3nt: TGTGCCAGCAGTATCACAGACGGAGATACGCAGTATTTT

j_gene: TRBJ2-2
abundance: NA
d_gene: TRBD1
v_gene: TRBV5-4
CDR3aa: CASSPLTGQGVTGELFF
CDR3nt: TGTGCCAGCAGCCCCCTGACGGGACAGGGGGTTACCGGGGAGCTGTTTTTT

j_gene: TRBJ1-4
abundance: NA
d_gene: NA
v_gene: TRBV7-9
CDR3aa: CASSSRGSRNEKLFF
CDR3nt: TGTGCCAGCAGCTCCCGGGGGAGCCGTAATGAAAAACTGTTTTTT

j_gene: TRBJ2-7
abundance: few
d_gene: NA
v_gene: TRBV10-1
CDR3aa: CASSDDYEQYF
CDR3nt: TGCGCCAGCAGTGATGACTACGAGCAGTACTTC

j_gene: TRBJ1-2
abundance: NA
d_gene: NA
v_gene: TRBV3-1/TRBV3-2
CDR3aa: CASSLIDGSYGYTF
CDR3nt: TGTGCCAGCAGCCTTATTGACGGATCCTATGGCTACACCTTC

j_gene: TRBJ2-3
abundance: NA
d_gene: TRBD1
v_gene: TRBV7-6
CDR3aa: CASSLGTVGTDTQYF
CDR3nt: TGTGCCAGCAGCTTGGGGACAGTAGGCACAGATACGCAGTATTTT

j_gene: TRBJ1-4
abundance: once
d_gene: NA
v_gene: TRBV4-1
CDR3aa: CASSRSGRPNEKLFF
CDR3nt: TGCGCCAGCAGCCGCTCAGGGAGGCCTAATGAAAAACTGTTTTTT

j_gene: TRBJ1-1
abundance: NA
d_gene: NA
v_gene: TRBV3-1/TRBV3-2
CDR3aa: CASSQAGGTTEAFF
CDR3nt: TGTGCCAGCAGCCAAGCCGGGGGGACCACTGAAGCTTTCTTT

j_gene: TRBJ1-6
abundance: NA
d_gene: NA
v_gene: TRBV28
CDR3aa: CASTPGQVNSPLHF
CDR3nt: TGTGCCTCAACCCCAGGGCAAGTTAATTCACCCCTCCACTTT

j_gene: TRBJ2-4
abundance: NA
d_gene: TRBD1
v_gene: TRBV7-8
CDR3aa: CASSSAPGTGKNIQYF
CDR3nt: TGTGCCAGCAGCTCCGCCCCCGGGACAGGCAAAAACATTCAGTACTTC